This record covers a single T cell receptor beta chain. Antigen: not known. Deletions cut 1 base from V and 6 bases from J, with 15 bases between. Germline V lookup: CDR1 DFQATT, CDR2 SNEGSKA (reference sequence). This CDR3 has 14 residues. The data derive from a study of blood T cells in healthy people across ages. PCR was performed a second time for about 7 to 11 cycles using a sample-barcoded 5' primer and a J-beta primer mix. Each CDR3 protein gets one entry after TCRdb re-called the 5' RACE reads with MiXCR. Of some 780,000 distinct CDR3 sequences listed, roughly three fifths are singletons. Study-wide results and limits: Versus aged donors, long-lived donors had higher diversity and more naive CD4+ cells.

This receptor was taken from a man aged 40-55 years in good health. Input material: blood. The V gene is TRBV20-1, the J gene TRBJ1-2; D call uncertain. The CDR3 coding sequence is TGCAGTGCTAGAGCAACGGGGAAGTGGAATGGCTACACCTTC. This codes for CSARATGKWNGYTF.